The following is a T cell receptor (beta chain) sequence with its context. With 5 bases clipped from V and 8 bases from J, the junction kept 22 bases outside the gene matches. The CDR3 is 18 residues long. Germline-derived CDR1 and CDR2 are SGDLS and YYNGEE. This sample is part of a study of control samples from healthy donors and cancer patients. The table came from immunoSEQ multiplex PCR; TCRdb's copy has only in-frame clones and leaves some out. The sample holds fewer than 200,000 clones, roughly 94% seen once. V and J are TRBV9 and TRBJ2-3, with 8 bases that match TRBD2. Sequences were obtained from PBMCs. This clonotype originated in a man aged 60 to 75 with colorectal cancer. In nucleotides, the CDR3 is TGTGCCAGCAGTAGAGCGGGGGCCAATCAGGGAAGTTCTGGTACGCAGTATTTT. Amino acid sequence: CASSRAGANQGSSGTQYF.